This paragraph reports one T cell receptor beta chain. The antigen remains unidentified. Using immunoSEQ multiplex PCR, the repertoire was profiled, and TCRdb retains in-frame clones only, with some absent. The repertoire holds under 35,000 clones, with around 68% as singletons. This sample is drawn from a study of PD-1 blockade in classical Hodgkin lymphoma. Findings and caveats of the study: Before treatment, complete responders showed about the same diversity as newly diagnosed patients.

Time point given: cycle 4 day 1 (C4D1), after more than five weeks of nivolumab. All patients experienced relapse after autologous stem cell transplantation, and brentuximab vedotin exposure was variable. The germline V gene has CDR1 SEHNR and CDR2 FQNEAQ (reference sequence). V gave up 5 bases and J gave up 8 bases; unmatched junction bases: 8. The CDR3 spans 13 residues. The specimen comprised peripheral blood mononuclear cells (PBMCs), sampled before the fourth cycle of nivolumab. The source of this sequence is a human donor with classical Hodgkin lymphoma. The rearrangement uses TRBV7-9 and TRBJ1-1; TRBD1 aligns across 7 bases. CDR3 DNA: TGTGCCAGCAGCCTGTGGACAGGCGACGAAGCTTTCTTT. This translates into CASSLWTGDEAFF.